A selection of T cell receptor beta chains follows, all from one sample in a study of vaccination and CD4 T cells after COVID-19. For these TCRs, the target antigens are not known. TCRdb independently ran MiXCR on the PCR reads; one entry per CDR3 protein. The table lists roughly 12,000 distinct CDR3 sequences, about 31% of them singletons. Sequencing was performed on CD4+ T cells from blood, cultured in vitro, taken after SARS-CoV-2 vaccination. The receptors derive from a human donor who had recovered from COVID-19. Both conserved end residues are part of each CDR3. The D gene is left open where the match is weak. The size entry is marked missing in some rows and otherwise reads once, few, many or a size class.

J gene: TRBJ1-5; D gene: NA; clone size: NA; V gene: TRBV6-1; CDR3 DNA: TGTGCCAGCACCTCTCTCCGGGGAAGCAATCAGCCCCAGCATTTT; CDR3 protein: CASTSLRGSNQPQHF
J gene: TRBJ1-2; D gene: NA; clone size: NA; V gene: TRBV28; CDR3 DNA: TGTGCCAGCAGTCCCCGCGAGCTCCGTGGCTACACCTTC; CDR3 protein: CASSPRELRGYTF
J gene: TRBJ1-3; D gene: TRBD1; clone size: few; V gene: TRBV7-9; CDR3 DNA: TGTGCCAGCAGCAACCGGGGACAGCGGATCGGAAACACCATATATTTT; CDR3 protein: CASSNRGQRIGNTIYF
J gene: TRBJ2-2; D gene: TRBD2; clone size: NA; V gene: TRBV7-9; CDR3 DNA: TGTGCCAGCAGCCCCCTCGCGGCTAGCGGGGGCACCGGGGAGCTGTTTTTT; CDR3 protein: CASSPLAASGGTGELFF
J gene: TRBJ2-1; D gene: TRBD2; clone size: large; V gene: TRBV6-1; CDR3 DNA: TGTGCCAGCAGTCCGACTAGCGGAAGGAGCTCCTACAATGAGCAGTTCTTC; CDR3 protein: CASSPTSGRSSYNEQFF
J gene: TRBJ2-1; D gene: TRBD1; clone size: few; V gene: TRBV20-1; CDR3 DNA: TGCAGTGCAGAGGGACAGAACTTCTACAATGAGCAGTTCTTC; CDR3 protein: CSAEGQNFYNEQFF
J gene: TRBJ1-5; D gene: TRBD1; clone size: NA; V gene: TRBV10-2; CDR3 DNA: TGCGCCAGCAGTTTCGGGCAGGGGGCCCAGCCCCAGCATTTT; CDR3 protein: CASSFGQGAQPQHF
J gene: TRBJ2-3; D gene: TRBD1; clone size: NA; V gene: TRBV6-4; CDR3 DNA: TGTGCCAGCAGCGAACGATGGGACAGGACTACAGATACGCAGTATTTT; CDR3 protein: CASSERWDRTTDTQYF
J gene: TRBJ1-2; D gene: NA; clone size: few; V gene: TRBV4-2; CDR3 DNA: TGTGCCAGCAGCCAAGGAGGGGCAGCGACCAAACTGACTAACTATGGCTACACCTTC; CDR3 protein: CASSQGGAATKLTNYGYTF
J gene: TRBJ2-7; D gene: TRBD2; clone size: NA; V gene: TRBV28; CDR3 DNA: TGTGCCAGCAGTTTAGGCCAGGGAGGGTACGAGCAGTACTTC; CDR3 protein: CASSLGQGGYEQYF
J gene: TRBJ2-5; D gene: NA; clone size: NA; V gene: TRBV7-9; CDR3 DNA: TGTGCCAGCAGCTTCAGTGCAACCCAACAAGAGACCCAGTACTTC; CDR3 protein: CASSFSATQQETQYF
J gene: TRBJ2-3; D gene: TRBD2; clone size: NA; V gene: TRBV4-3; CDR3 DNA: TGCGCCAGCAGCCAAGACCGCCTAGCGGGAAGTACGCAGTATTTT; CDR3 protein: CASSQDRLAGSTQYF
J gene: TRBJ2-5; D gene: NA; clone size: few; V gene: TRBV6-2/TRBV6-3; CDR3 DNA: TGTGCCAGCAGTCGAGACAGTAGACAAGAGACCCAGTACTTC; CDR3 protein: CASSRDSRQETQYF
J gene: TRBJ1-4; D gene: NA; clone size: once; V gene: TRBV20-1; CDR3 DNA: TGCAGTGCTAAAGGACAATACGTTTCGGAAAAACTGTTTTTT; CDR3 protein: CSAKGQYVSEKLFF
J gene: TRBJ1-5; D gene: NA; clone size: few; V gene: TRBV20-1; CDR3 DNA: TGCAGTGCTAGAATAACTCGGGGGTCAGATCAGCCCCAGCATTTT; CDR3 protein: CSARITRGSDQPQHF
J gene: TRBJ2-3; D gene: TRBD2; clone size: once; V gene: TRBV9; CDR3 DNA: TGTGCCAGCAGCACCCGGGGCGGGAGTCAACAAGATACGCAGTATTTT; CDR3 protein: CASSTRGGSQQDTQYF
J gene: TRBJ1-6; D gene: TRBD1; clone size: few; V gene: TRBV7-6; CDR3 DNA: TGTGCCAGCAGCTTAGCTTCAGTAGGGACAGAGGGGTCACCCCTCCACTTT; CDR3 protein: CASSLASVGTEGSPLHF
J gene: TRBJ2-5; D gene: NA; clone size: NA; V gene: TRBV7-3; CDR3 DNA: TGTGCCAGCAGCAACAGGGCGGCAGAGACCCAGTACTTC; CDR3 protein: CASSNRAAETQYF